Following are 18 T cell receptor beta chains from one sample sequenced in a study of shared T cell receptors in the human thymus. Assay used: immunoSEQ multiplex PCR; TCRdb lists only in-frame clones, some missing. The data hold more than 550,000 clones, with approximately 87% observed a single time. The sample was also linked to a second study, of human thymus T cells.

Source material: thymocytes. The receptors were sampled from a boy under three years old with a congenital heart defect.

This chain links TRBV14 with TRBJ2-1; D might be TRBD1 (6 bases). The CDR3 sequence is 17 residues long. Germline CDR1 reads SGHDN; CDR2 reads FVKESK. The V end lost 1 base, the J end lost 1 base, and 14 bases lay between the germline ends. The DNA for the CDR3 is TGTGCCAGCAGCCAAGTAACAGGGCGACTTTCCTACAATGAGCAGTTCTTC. Its protein is CASSQVTGRLSYNEQFF. The variable domain in full, with the rest retrieved from reference TRBV14 and TRBJ2-1, is EAGVTQFPSHSVIEKGQTVTLRCDPISGHDNLYWYRRVMGKEIKFLLHFVKESKQDESGMPNNRFLAERTGGTYSTLKVQPAELEDSGVYFCASSQVTGRLSYNEQFFGPGTRLTVL.

The genes are TRBV5-4 and TRBJ2-5, with 8 bases fitting TRBD2. The J call may be mistaken, given a closer DNA end match to TRBJ2-7. The CDR3 extends over 14 amino acids. Germline loops: CDR1 SGHNT, CDR2 YYREEE (reference sequence). The CDR3 spells CASSSSGLYYEQYF. The CDR3 DNA reads as TGTGCCAGCAGCTCTAGCGGGTTATACTACGAGCAGTACTTC.

The rearrangement links TRBV19 to TRBJ2-1, with a weak D call TRBD2 (5 bases). In germline, CDR1 is LNHDA, CDR2 SQIVND (reference sequence). Trimming shortened V by 6 bases and J by 6 bases, and 12 bases separated the two germline ends. The CDR3 spans 13 residues. CDR3 DNA: TGTGCCAGTAGATCCGGAGGTTGCAATGAGCAGTTCTTC. It codes for CASRSGGCNEQFF.

This clone is a singleton in its sample. V usage is TRBV7-2 and J usage is TRBJ1-5, with TRBD1 as a possible D gene (5 bases). The CDR3 is 14 amino acids. From germline, CDR1 is SGHTA and CDR2 FQGNSA. V was cut by 4 bases and J by 7 bases, with 14 bases left in between. CDR3 in DNA: TGTGCCAGCAGCTGGGGCGGGAATTCGCAGCCCCAGCATTTT. It is translated as CASSWGGNSQPQHF.

The chain recombines TRBV2 with TRBJ2-5; 9 bases agree with TRBD1. The J call is uncertain, as TRBJ2-7 better fits the DNA end. Germline values: CDR1 SNHLY, CDR2 FYNNEI. The CDR3 has 17 residues. CDR3 sequence: CASSEALLGQGFNEQYF. The CDR3 coding sequence is TGTGCCAGCAGTGAAGCGCTTCTCGGACAGGGGTTCAACGAGCAGTACTTC.

The chain recombines TRBV11-2 with TRBJ1-5; D uncertain. The CDR3 length is 15 residues. Looked up from germline, CDR1 is SGHAT and CDR2 is FQNNGV. Deletions cut 2 bases from V and 0 bases from J, with 8 bases between. CDR3 residues: CASSLTSYSNQPQHF. CDR3 nucleotide sequence: TGTGCCAGCAGCTTAACCAGTTATAGCAATCAGCCCCAGCATTTT.

This chain links TRBV7-3 with TRBJ1-1; 9 bases line up with TRBD1. There are 13 residues in the CDR3. Germline CDR1 SGHTA, CDR2 FQGTGA. The V and J ends lost 5 bases and 7 bases, in that order; junction bases with no gene match: 5. As DNA, the CDR3 is TGTGCCAGCAGCCGGGGACAGGGCCTTGAAGCTTTCTTT. Its protein product is CASSRGQGLEAFF.

The J gene is TRBJ2-1, the V gene TRBV13; D not certain. The germline CDR1 and CDR2 sequences are PRHDT and FYEKMQ (reference sequence). V lost 6 bases and J lost 10, with 10 bases in between. The CDR3 totals 11 residues. CDR3 protein: CASRSRYEQFF. In DNA form, the CDR3 reads TGTGCCAGCAGGTCCAGGTACGAGCAGTTCTTC.

The chain is built from TRBV30 and TRBJ1-2; no reliable D call. The CDR3 is 12 amino acids. Looked up from germline, CDR1 is GTSNPN and CDR2 is SVGIG (reference sequence). With 2 bases removed from V and 4 bases from J, the gap between germline ends came to 8 bases. The CDR3: CAWSSVLYGYTF. The CDR3 region has the DNA TGTGCCTGGAGTTCGGTCCTCTATGGCTACACCTTC.

The chain uses TRBV5-8 and TRBJ1-5, with D hard to call. Germline V CDR1 and CDR2: SGHTS, YDEGEE. The CDR3 covers 12 residues. Deletions cut 2 bases from V and 7 bases from J, with 7 bases between. CDR3 DNA sequence: TGTGCCAGCAGCTTAGACTGGCAGCCCCAGCATTTT. Protein product: CASSLDWQPQHF.

As to this clone: At the DNA level, this CDR3 is encoded by other sequences in the same sample as well. CDR3 nucleotides: TGTGCCAGCAGCCTTGGGACAGCCGGAAACACCATATATTTT. It is translated as CASSLGTAGNTIYF. The chain uses TRBV28 and TRBJ1-3, with 7 bases aligning to TRBD1. This CDR3 spans 14 amino acids. Per germline, CDR1 MDHEN and CDR2 SYDVKM. V shed 6 bases, J shed 4 bases, and the junction held 6 bases outside the gene matches. Full variable domain (remainder filled in from reference TRBV28 and TRBJ1-3): DVKVTQSSRYLVKRTGEKVFLECVQDMDHENMFWYRQDPGLGLRLIYFSYDVKMKEKGDIPEGYSVSREKKERFSLILESASTNQTSMYLCASSLGTAGNTIYFGEGSWLTVV.

V gene TRBV7-9 combines with J gene TRBJ2-2; possibly TRBD2 for D (6 bases). Per the germline V gene, CDR1 is SEHNR and CDR2 is FQNEAQ (reference sequence). Trimming shortened V by 5 bases and J by 1 base, and 8 bases separated the two germline ends. This CDR3 has 14 residues. Here the CDR3 reads CASSDSGNTGELFF. DNA of the CDR3: TGTGCCAGCAGCGATAGCGGGAACACCGGGGAGCTGTTTTTT.

The chain has TRBV9 and TRBJ2-5, with TRBD1 identical over 7 bases. V shed 1 base, J shed 6 bases, and the junction held 9 bases outside the gene matches. This CDR3 spans 15 amino acids. The germline CDR1 and CDR2 sequences are SGDLS and YYNGEE. CDR3 DNA: TGTGCCAGCAGCGTATCTGGACAGGCCTGGAAGACCCAGTACTTC. Translating it yields CASSVSGQAWKTQYF. The complete variable domain, with remaining parts taken from reference TRBV9 and TRBJ2-5, reads DSGVTQTPKHLITATGQRVTLRCSPRSGDLSVYWYQQSLDQGLQFLIQYYNGEERAKGNILERFSAQQFPDLHSELNLSSLELGDSALYFCASSVSGQAWKTQYFGPGTRLLVL.

This chain connects TRBV19 to TRBJ2-3; maybe TRBD1 (6 bases). The CDR3 contains 17 residues. CDR1 is LNHDA, CDR2 SQIVND, per germline (reference sequence). The germline V and J ends were trimmed by 4 bases and 4 bases, with 21 bases remaining between them. The DNA of the CDR3 is TGTGCCAGTAGTACTGGGGGCACTTCTCAGATCCCAGATACGCAGTATTTT. It codes for CASSTGGTSQIPDTQYF.

As for this clone: One junction end does not reproduce the germline sequence, and a read error may be involved. This chain connects TRBV4-1 to TRBJ2-2; 12 nucleotides line up with TRBD2. The germline V gene has CDR1 MGHRA and CDR2 YSYEKL. This CDR3 comprises 17 residues. CDR3 DNA sequence: TGCACCAGCAGCCATATGACTAGCGGGAGAGGGACCGGGGAGCTGTTTTTT. Translation gives CTSSHMTSGRGTGELFF.

The rearrangement joins TRBV29-1 to TRBJ2-2; D uncertain. V was cut by 5 bases and J by 2 bases, with 9 bases left in between. The CDR3 spans 13 residues. Germline assignment: CDR1 SQVTM and CDR2 ANQGSEA. Here the CDR3 reads CSVPDKNTGELFF. The CDR3 DNA follows: TGCAGCGTTCCCGACAAAAACACCGGGGAGCTGTTTTTT.

About this clone: A junction boundary mismatches the germline segment, possibly from a read error. The chain joins TRBV7-9 to TRBJ1-1; D might be TRBD1 (6 bases). The CDR3 length is 16 residues. Germline V gene data show CDR1 as SEHNR and CDR2 as FQNEAQ (reference sequence). DNA of the CDR3: TGTGCCAGCAGCTTAGCGACAGGCTCGGGGAACCCTGAAGCTTTCTTT. Protein: CASSLATGSGNPEAFF.

The rearrangement uses TRBV4-1 and TRBJ2-5; 7 bases line up with TRBD2. Per the germline V gene, CDR1 is MGHRA and CDR2 is YSYEKL. Unmatched junction bases numbered 6, after V lost 1 base and J lost 10 bases. There are 13 residues in the CDR3. The DNA for the CDR3 is TGCGCCAGCAGCCAAGGATGGGGGGAGGGCCAGTACTTC. Protein: CASSQGWGEGQYF.